What follows are 27 T cell receptor beta chains derived from one specimen sequenced in a study of blood T cells in healthy people across ages (dated by TCRdb to between 2014 and 2016). Receptors were amplified or captured by 5' RACE. TCRdb lists the instrument as Illumina HiSeq 2500. A second PCR of about 6 to 12 cycles was run with a J-beta primer mix and a sample-barcoded 5' primer. TCRdb passed the public sequencing reads through fastp at Q25 and MiXCR, retaining productive beta sequences. Each entry merges the rows of one CDR3 protein and shows their most common DNA and genes. This sample gives approximately 810,000 distinct CDR3 sequences in total; 25% to 30% of them show up just once. The ten largest clonotypes hold 15% to 20% of the sample. Sequenced material: blood. These receptors came from an elderly woman in good health.

With regard to this clonotype: A read error may explain this, as a much larger clone is one base away. The rearrangement links TRBV20-1 to TRBJ2-7, with D possibly TRBD1 on 6 matching bases. CDR1 and CDR2 (germline): DFQATT, SNEGSKA (reference sequence). CDR3 length equals 15 residues. Here the CDR3 reads CSTRDATTDRYEQYF. The CDR3 DNA reads as TGCAGTACTAGAGACGCTACTACCGACAGGTACGAGCAGTACTTC.

There are a few counts of this clonotype. The gene calls are TRBV7-2 and TRBJ2-5; the match to TRBD2 covers 7 bases. This CDR3 contains 15 residues. The trim removed 5 bases at V and 14 bases at J, leaving 20 bases unmatched. Germline V gene sequence: CDR1 SGHTA, CDR2 FQGNSA. CDR3 DNA sequence: TGTGCCAGCAGCCAGTCTTGGCGCGGGGGAGAGACCCGATACTTC. It specifies CASSQSWRGGETRYF.

Only one count was recorded for this clonotype. A clone one base away is much larger, so this may be a read error. V usage is TRBV5-1 and J usage is TRBJ2-3; the D call may be TRBD1 or TRBD2 (5 bases each). CDR1 SGHRS and CDR2 YFSETQ come from the germline V gene. The CDR3 sequence is 13 residues long. Trimming shortened V by 4 bases and J by 5 bases, and 11 bases separated the two germline ends. For the CDR3, the DNA is TGCGCCAGCAGCAACCGGGGCAGAGATACGCAGTATTTT. Amino acid sequence: CASSNRGRDTQYF.

The rearrangement joins TRBV20-1 to TRBJ1-2, with TRBD1 matching 8 bases. Per the germline V gene, CDR1 is DFQATT and CDR2 is SNEGSKA (reference sequence). The CDR3 sequence is 13 residues long. V lost 1 base to trimming and J lost 3 bases; unmatched junction nucleotides: 1. The CDR3 sequence: CSARVTGDYGYTF. In nucleotides, the CDR3 is TGCAGTGCTAGAGTGACAGGGGACTATGGCTACACCTTC.

In this sample, this clonotype turned up a few times. This clone may be a read error of a much larger clone one base away. The chain is built from TRBV12-3 or TRBV12-4 and TRBJ2-6; D unclear. The CDR3 is 14 amino acids. The V and J ends lost 5 bases and 2 bases respectively, with 7 bases between them. The CDR3, as DNA: TGTGCCAGCAGTCGTAACCCTGGGGCCAACGTCCTGACTTTC. Protein sequence: CASSRNPGANVLTF.

This clonotype was picked up many times. A junction boundary mismatches the germline segment, possibly from a read error. The chain joins TRBV4-3 to TRBJ2-5; 11 nucleotides align to TRBD1. Germline lookup yields CDR1 LGHNA and CDR2 YSLEER. The CDR3 covers 17 residues. The CDR3 bases are TGCGCCAGCAGCCAAGATCGGGACAGGGGGATCCAAGGGACCCAGTACTTC. Protein: CASSQDRDRGIQGTQYF.

This clonotype was seen repeatedly, ten times or more. This chain connects TRBV15 to TRBJ2-1; TRBD2 might be the D (6 bases). In germline, CDR1 is LNHNV, CDR2 YYDKDF (reference sequence). V was trimmed by 1 base and J by 10 bases, leaving 17 bases between them. This CDR3 has 15 amino acids. CDR3 loop: CATSRAGTGPTEQFF. In nucleotides, the CDR3 is TGTGCCACCAGCAGAGCCGGGACTGGTCCCACGGAGCAGTTCTTC.

The chain links TRBV6-2 or TRBV6-3 to TRBJ2-4, with 11 bases lining up with TRBD2. Germline trimming cut 2 bases from V and 0 bases from J; bases unmatched to any gene: 9. CDR1 is MNHEY and CDR2 is SVGEGT in the germline V gene. The CDR3 sequence is 19 residues long. The CDR3 here is CASSYLPGLAVGAKNIQYF. In DNA form, the CDR3 reads TGTGCCAGCAGTTACCTCCCGGGACTAGCGGTCGGAGCCAAAAACATTCAGTACTTC.

This clonotype occurred a few times. The chain employs TRBV6-2 or TRBV6-3 and TRBJ1-5; D perhaps matches TRBD1 (6 bases). The V end was cut by 6 bases, the J end by 4 bases, with 16 bases between. The CDR3 is 15 amino acids. In germline, CDR1 is MNHEY, CDR2 SVGEGT. CDR3 nucleotide sequence: TGTGCCAGCAGCACCGGACAGACCCAAAATCAGCCCCAGCATTTT. Protein: CASSTGQTQNQPQHF.

The chain has TRBV12-3 or TRBV12-4 and TRBJ1-1, with D perhaps matching TRBD1 (5 bases). This CDR3 is built from 16 residues. Deletions cut 6 bases from V and 0 bases from J, with 17 bases between. As DNA, the CDR3 is TGTGCCAGCAGGAAGAGCCTGACAGCGATGAACACTGAAGCTTTCTTT. Translating it yields CASRKSLTAMNTEAFF.

This clonotype came up a few times. V gene TRBV24-1 combines with J gene TRBJ2-6; D unclear. Germline CDR1 and CDR2: KGHDR and SFDVKD. The CDR3 is 15 amino acids. V was cut by 5 bases and J by 0 bases, with 7 bases left in between. The CDR3 protein is CATSGFGSGANVLTF. DNA for the CDR3: TGTGCCACCAGTGGATTCGGCTCTGGGGCCAACGTCCTGACTTTC.

This clonotype was seen ten or more times. The gene calls are TRBV11-2 and TRBJ2-1; the match to TRBD1 covers 9 bases. The germline CDR1 and CDR2 sequences are SGHAT and FQNNGV. This CDR3 contains 15 residues. V shed 4 bases, J shed 5 bases, and the junction held 6 bases outside the gene matches. The chain's CDR3 is CASSSQGANDNEQFF. CDR3 coding DNA: TGTGCCAGCAGCTCACAGGGGGCAAATGACAATGAGCAGTTCTTC.

Remarks on this clonotype: This sequence may be a read error, since a much larger clone differs from it by one base. Here the CDR3 DNA reads TGCAGTGCTAGGCGTCCCTCAGGGGGCACTCCAGATACGCGGTATTTT. This codes for CSARRPSGGTPDTRYF. V is TRBV20-1 and J is TRBJ2-3, with 8 nucleotides matching TRBD1. The CDR3 sequence is 16 residues long. The germline V gene encodes CDR1 DFQATT and CDR2 SNEGSKA (reference sequence).

On this clonotype itself: This may arise from a read error, as a much more abundant clone is one base away. The chain has TRBV2 and TRBJ2-1; 8 bases are shared with TRBD2. The CDR3 loop spans 16 amino acids. J lost 11 bases, V lost 4 bases, and 16 bases had no gene match. Germline assignment: CDR1 SNHLY and CDR2 FYNNEI. CDR3 nucleotide sequence: TGTGCCAGCAGTGGGGGACGGGGGGGCCAAGCTAATAAGCAGTTCTTC. Translation: CASSGGRGGQANKQFF.

As for this clonotype: A much larger clone differs from this one at a single base, so this may be a read error. The chain is built from TRBV6-2 or TRBV6-3 and TRBJ2-4, with D maybe TRBD2 (6 bases). CDR3 length: 14 amino acids. Per germline, CDR1 MNHEY and CDR2 SVGEGT. CDR3 in amino acids: CASRYSMGRNIQYF. The CDR3 DNA reads as TGTGCCAGCAGGTACTCGATGGGGAGGAACATTCAGTACTTC.

J is TRBJ2-7 and V is TRBV6-6; the match to TRBD2 covers 9 bases. Germline V gives CDR1 MNHNY, CDR2 SVGAGI (reference sequence). V trimming: 5 bases; J trimming: 7 bases; junction bases outside the gene matches: 9. The CDR3 is 14 amino acids. The DNA of the CDR3 is TGTGCCAGCAGTCCCTTAGCGGGAGCGGGGGAGCAGTACTTC. Protein: CASSPLAGAGEQYF.

Notes on this clonotype: Mismatch with germline at one junction end may stem from a read error. The rearrangement links TRBV7-2 to TRBJ1-1; D is undetermined. The length of the CDR3 is 14 residues. Per the germline V gene, CDR1 is SGHTA and CDR2 is FQGNSA. As DNA, the CDR3 is TGTGCCAGCAACTTACGCCGAACGGAGAAGCCAGCTTTCTTT. Residues: CASNLRRTEKPAFF.

The chain couples TRBV30 to TRBJ2-1; D remains unclear. This CDR3 is 14 amino acids long. Trimming took 0 bases from V and 4 from J, leaving 10 bases between them. The V gene's germline CDR1 is GTSNPN and CDR2 SVGIG (reference sequence). CDR3 bases: TGTGCCTGGAGTGTGAAGATGGCTTACAATGAGCAGTTCTTC. This codes for CAWSVKMAYNEQFF.

Many counts were recorded for this clonotype. This sequence joins TRBV3-1 and TRBJ2-7; TRBD1 might be the D (5 bases). The CDR3 has 13 residues. CDR1 and CDR2 from the germline V gene are LGHDT and YNNKEL (reference sequence). The V end lost 5 bases, the J end lost 4 bases, and 12 bases lay between the germline ends. CDR3 sequence reads: CASSVNYRYEQYF. The CDR3 nucleotides are TGTGCCAGCAGCGTAAACTACAGGTACGAGCAGTACTTC.

This clonotype was counted at least ten times. The chain combines TRBV20-1 with TRBJ2-1; D is uncertain. Germline loops: CDR1 DFQATT, CDR2 SNEGSKA (reference sequence). The CDR3 has 11 residues. V was cut by 3 bases and J by 5 bases, with 5 bases left in between. The CDR3 region is CSASLDNEQFF. The CDR3 DNA reads as TGCAGTGCTAGCCTCGACAATGAGCAGTTCTTC.

This clonotype was seen at least ten times. The rearrangement links TRBV7-2 to TRBJ2-7, with 15 bases aligning to TRBD2. Germline V gives CDR1 SGHTA, CDR2 FQGNSA. This CDR3 spans 18 amino acids. The junction had 8 bases not matched to a gene; V was cut back by 5 bases and J by 0 bases. Here the CDR3 DNA reads TGTGCCAGCAGCATTGGGACTAGCGGGGGGTTCTTCTCCTACGAGCAGTACTTC. Its translation: CASSIGTSGGFFSYEQYF.

This clonotype has a count of ten or more. This rearrangement joins TRBV6-1 to TRBJ2-5; a weak D match, TRBD1 (6 bases). The V gene lost 3 bases and the J gene lost 0 bases, with 14 bases spanning the gap. Germline V gene data show CDR1 as MNHNS and CDR2 as SASEGT. The CDR3 consists of 16 residues. In DNA, the CDR3 is TGTGCCAGCAGTGATGGTGGGACACCCTACCAAGAGACCCAGTACTTC. Its translation is CASSDGGTPYQETQYF.

The rearrangement uses TRBV4-3 and TRBJ1-6, with a weak D call TRBD1 (6 bases). The CDR3 covers 16 residues. V shed 1 base and J shed 9 bases, with 16 bases lying between them. CDR1 and CDR2 from the germline V gene are LGHNA and YSLEER. In DNA form, the CDR3 reads TGCGCCAGCAGCCAAGCTGAACAGGGAGTTAGTTCACCCCTCCACTTT. This gives the protein CASSQAEQGVSSPLHF.

This clonotype has ten or more counts. The V gene is TRBV6-2 or TRBV6-3, the J gene TRBJ2-7, with D perhaps given as TRBD1 or TRBD2 (7 bases each). The CDR3 sequence is 14 residues long. The V end was cut by 6 bases, the J end by 5 bases, with 17 bases between. Germline CDR1 is MNHEY and CDR2 is SVGEGT. The DNA for the CDR3 is TGTGCCAGCAGCAGATCCTCAGGGGGGGACGAGCAGTACTTC. This encodes CASSRSSGGDEQYF.

There are many counts of this clonotype. The rearrangement uses TRBV11-1 and TRBJ2-5, with 14 bases that match TRBD2. Trimming at V came to 5 bases and at J to 5 bases, leaving 10 bases not matched to a gene. Germline CDR1 is SGHAT and CDR2 is FQDESV (reference sequence). The CDR3 has 17 amino acids. The CDR3, as DNA: TGTGCCAGCAGCCGGACGACTAGCGGGGGGGCCGGGGAGACCCAGTACTTC. Protein product: CASSRTTSGGAGETQYF.

This clonotype has more than one count but fewer than ten. The chain couples TRBV20-1 to TRBJ1-4; TRBD1 is a possible D gene (6 bases). CDR1 and CDR2 from the germline V gene are DFQATT and SNEGSKA (reference sequence). CDR3 length: 13 residues. V shed 6 bases and J shed 3 bases, with 11 bases lying between them. CDR3 nucleotides: TGCAGTGCCCGCCGGGGGCCTAATGAAAAACTGTTTTTT. It specifies CSARRGPNEKLFF.

V usage is TRBV10-1 and J usage is TRBJ2-2, with D possibly TRBD1 on 6 matching bases. Germline lookup yields CDR1 WNHNN and CDR2 SYGVQD (reference sequence). V lost 5 bases, J lost 7 bases, and 20 bases lay in between. CDR3 size: 16 residues. For the CDR3, the DNA is TGCGCCAGCAGTCCCGGGACATGGAGTGGGGACGGGGAGCTGTTTTTT. Translated: CASSPGTWSGDGELFF.